These 32 T cell receptor beta chains were sequenced from one sample in a study of Tregs in tolerant kidney transplant recipients. This table comes from immunoSEQ multiplex PCR, and its TCRdb copy is limited to in-frame clones, with some not included. Of 55,000 to 75,000 clones detected, 70% to 90% appear once; the ten largest clones hold more than 3%. Related graft donors supplied nonmyeloablative bone marrow transplants, and mixed chimerism was transient. The sample was CD4+ T cells from blood (PBMCs), taken 6 months after the transplant. These TCRs come from a human patient who received a combined kidney and bone marrow transplant. The T cells may partly be graft donor cells.

The chain combines TRBV6-5 with TRBJ2-4; D may be TRBD1 (6 bases). Trimming cost V 0 bases and J 6 bases, with 12 bases left between them. Germline V gene lookup returns CDR1 MNHEY and CDR2 SVGAGI. The length of the CDR3 is 15 residues. The CDR3 here is CASSYSQGTTNIQYF. The DNA of the CDR3 is TGTGCCAGCAGTTACTCTCAAGGGACAACAAACATTCAGTACTTC.

The V call is TRBV11-2, the J call TRBJ2-7; 10 bases map to TRBD1. Trimming at V came to 3 bases and at J to 6 bases, leaving 5 bases not matched to a gene. Germline-derived CDR1 and CDR2 are SGHAT and FQNNGV. The CDR3 runs 14 residues. CDR3 sequence (DNA): TGTGCCAGCAGCTTCGGGACAGGGGAGGCCGAGCAGTACTTC. It encodes CASSFGTGEAEQYF.

This clone was detected only once. The CDR3 nucleotides read TGTGCCAGCAGCCCGAGCGGGAGGAGCTCCTACAATGAGCAGTTCTTC. This translates into CASSPSGRSSYNEQFF. The chain combines TRBV11-3 with TRBJ2-1; 9 bases are shared with TRBD2. Looked up from germline, CDR1 is SGHNT and CDR2 is YENEEA. This CDR3 region has 16 residues. The trim removed 5 bases at V and 0 bases at J, leaving 5 bases unmatched.

This clone was detected a few times. The J gene is TRBJ1-4, the V gene TRBV7-2; D gene unclear. The CDR3 contains 15 residues. Per germline, CDR1 SGHTA and CDR2 FQGNSA. V lost 1 base and J lost 7, with 13 bases in between. This chain's CDR3 is CASSLGGGRGEKLFF. Here the CDR3 DNA reads TGTGCCAGCAGCTTAGGAGGAGGGAGAGGTGAAAAACTGTTTTTT.

The chain links TRBV4-2 to TRBJ2-1; no reliable D call. Germline CDR1 is LGHNA and CDR2 is YNFKEQ. V was clipped by 4 bases and J by 7 bases, with 8 bases between them. This CDR3 has 12 amino acids. This chain's CDR3 is CASSLTENEQFF. The DNA of the CDR3 is TGTGCCAGCAGCCTCACGGAGAATGAGCAGTTCTTC.

The rearrangement links TRBV10-3 to TRBJ2-3, with 8 positions matching TRBD2. Germline V gives CDR1 ENHRY, CDR2 SYGVKD. The junction had 7 bases not matched to a gene; V was cut back by 8 bases and J by 3 bases. The CDR3 has 14 amino acids. The CDR3 sequence: CAIGGLDVTDTQYF. The CDR3 nucleotides are TGTGCCATCGGGGGACTAGATGTGACAGATACGCAGTATTTT.

V usage is TRBV27 and J usage is TRBJ2-7; 10 bases are a match to TRBD1. In germline, CDR1 is MNHEY, CDR2 SMNVEV (reference sequence). The CDR3 consists of 13 residues. V shed 10 bases, J shed 9 bases, and the junction held 12 bases outside the gene matches. CDR3 amino acids: CATPPGTGAWQYF. The CDR3 DNA sequence: TGTGCCACCCCTCCCGGGACAGGGGCTTGGCAGTACTTC.

The V call is TRBV15, the J call TRBJ1-1; 8 nucleotides align to TRBD1. CDR1 is LNHNV, CDR2 YYDKDF, per germline (reference sequence). The CDR3 contains 13 residues. Trimming at V came to 7 bases and at J to 5 bases, leaving 6 bases not matched to a gene. The CDR3 is CATTDRGGTEAFF. CDR3 nucleotide sequence: TGTGCCACCACCGACAGGGGTGGGACTGAAGCTTTCTTT.

The sample holds a few counts of this clone. The DNA of the CDR3 is TGTGCCAGCAGCCAAGGGCTGTCGGCGGGGGGGCGGGCAGATACGCAGTATTTT. This translates into CASSQGLSAGGRADTQYF. This chain links TRBV4-2 with TRBJ2-3; 9 bases agree with TRBD2. With V trimmed by 1 base and J by 4 bases, 12 bases remained unmatched. Germline CDR1 and CDR2: LGHNA and YNFKEQ. The CDR3 sequence is 18 residues long.

The rearrangement links TRBV10-3 to TRBJ2-2, with 7 positions matching TRBD1. Trimming at V came to 0 bases and at J to 3 bases, leaving 1 base not matched to a gene. The CDR3 spans 15 residues. In germline, CDR1 is ENHRY, CDR2 SYGVKD. In DNA form, the CDR3 reads TGTGCCATCAGTGAGTCAGGGGGCTACACCGGGGAGCTGTTTTTT. Protein product: CAISESGGYTGELFF.

The chain combines TRBV25-1 with TRBJ1-3; D remains ambiguous. This CDR3 is 15 amino acids long. Germline V gene data show CDR1 as MGHDK and CDR2 as SYGVNS. V gave up 4 bases and J gave up 0 bases, with 10 bases separating them. The DNA of the CDR3 is TGTGCCAGCAGTGGTATTCATAGCTCTGGAAACACCATATATTTT. It is translated as CASSGIHSSGNTIYF.

This clone was picked up a small number of times. This chain links TRBV5-1 with TRBJ1-2, with TRBD1 matching 7 bases. From germline, CDR1 is SGHRS and CDR2 YFSETQ. Losses at the gene ends were 3 bases for V and 7 bases for J; bases not matched to a gene: 12. This CDR3 region has 15 residues. DNA of the CDR3: TGCGCCAGCAGCTATGATATGAGGACAGGAGTTGGCTACACCTTC. Translation: CASSYDMRTGVGYTF.

The J gene is TRBJ2-5, the V gene TRBV2; weak D call: TRBD1 (6 bases). The CDR3 spans 13 residues. Germline values: CDR1 SNHLY, CDR2 FYNNEI. The V gene lost 5 bases and the J gene lost 3 bases, with 10 bases spanning the gap. CDR3 sequence (DNA): TGTGCCAGCAGTACAGGGCGGGAAGAGACCCAGTACTTC. Protein: CASSTGREETQYF.

This clone was seen only once. This chain links TRBV7-9 with TRBJ2-5; tentative D call: TRBD1 (5 bases). V was pared by 3 bases and J by 0 bases, with 8 bases between. The CDR3 contains 14 residues. Looked up from germline, CDR1 is SEHNR and CDR2 is FQNEAQ (reference sequence). The CDR3 sequence is CASSFGHHQETQYF. CDR3 DNA: TGTGCCAGCAGCTTCGGACACCACCAAGAGACCCAGTACTTC.

This chain joins TRBV7-9 and TRBJ2-1; 9 bases are a match to TRBD1. V shed 4 bases, J shed 6 bases, and the junction held 7 bases outside the gene matches. The CDR3 length is 15 residues. Germline CDR1 and CDR2: SEHNR and FQNEAQ (reference sequence). CDR3 DNA: TGTGCCAGCAGCTCCGGGACAGGGAGGGTCAATGAGCAGTTCTTC. It encodes CASSSGTGRVNEQFF. Looking up the rest from reference TRBV7-9 and TRBJ2-1 gives the full variable domain: DTGVSQNPRHKITKRGQNVTFRCDPISEHNRLYWYRQTLGQGPEFLTYFQNEAQLEKSRLLSDRFSAERPKGSFSTLEIQRTEQGDSAMYLCASSSGTGRVNEQFFGPGTRLTVL.

This sequence joins TRBV27 and TRBJ1-2; the D gene is possibly TRBD1 (5 bases). Trimming shortened V by 2 bases and J by 8 bases, and 12 bases separated the two germline ends. The length of the CDR3 is 13 residues. Germline V gives CDR1 MNHEY, CDR2 SMNVEV (reference sequence). The chain's CDR3 is CASSLGPGYGYTF. The CDR3 coding sequence is TGTGCCAGCAGTTTAGGTCCAGGGTACGGCTACACCTTC.

The chain is built from TRBV19 and TRBJ2-3; 10 nucleotides agree with TRBD2. The CDR3 is made up of 16 amino acids. Germline loops: CDR1 LNHDA, CDR2 SQIVND (reference sequence). J was trimmed by 2 bases and V by 5 bases; bases with no gene match: 7. CDR3 bases: TGTGCCAGTAGTTCCCTAGCGGGAGTTGACACAGATACGCAGTATTTT. The encoded protein is CASSSLAGVDTDTQYF.

CDR3 bases: TGTGCCAGCAGCCGTTGGGCCCGTAGCTACGAGCAGTACTTC. This encodes CASSRWARSYEQYF. The rearrangement links TRBV7-4 to TRBJ2-7; no clear D. This CDR3 is 14 amino acids long. V was clipped by 5 bases and J by 3 bases, with 14 bases between them. Germline values: CDR1 SGHVT, CDR2 SQSDAQ.

The rearrangement links TRBV5-4 to TRBJ1-4; 7 positions match TRBD1. V dropped 3 bases and J dropped 8; count of bases not matched to a gene: 10. This CDR3 has 15 amino acids. The germline V gene encodes CDR1 SGHNT and CDR2 YYREEE (reference sequence). CDR3 in DNA: TGTGCCAGCAGCTCCTCTGCAGGACAGGCCGAAAAACTGTTTTTT. It codes for CASSSSAGQAEKLFF. Full variable domain (rest looked up from reference TRBV5-4 and TRBJ1-4): ETGVTQSPTHLIKTRGQQVTLRCSSQSGHNTVSWYQQALGQGPQFIFQYYREEENGRGNFPPRFSGLQFPNYSSELNVNALELDDSALYLCASSSSAGQAEKLFFGSGTQLSVL.

The rearrangement uses TRBV19 and TRBJ2-2; D is possibly TRBD2 (7 bases). The V end was cut by 9 bases, the J end by 4 bases, with 18 bases between. CDR1 and CDR2 from the germline V gene are LNHDA and SQIVND (reference sequence). The CDR3 totals 15 residues. CDR3 protein: CASKGGGAGTGELFF. DNA of the CDR3: TGTGCCAGCAAAGGTGGGGGGGCAGGCACCGGGGAGCTGTTTTTT.

The V gene is TRBV19, the J gene TRBJ1-5; D not resolved. The CDR3 length is 14 residues. The V end was cut by 7 bases, the J end by 0 bases, with 10 bases between. Germline CDR1 reads LNHDA; CDR2 reads SQIVND (reference sequence). The CDR3 region is CASKYLLSNQPQHF. Here the CDR3 DNA reads TGTGCCAGTAAATACTTACTTAGCAATCAGCCCCAGCATTTT.

The chain employs TRBV25-1 and TRBJ1-1; no clear D gene. V dropped 2 bases and J dropped 0 bases, with 7 bases sitting between them. The CDR3 sequence is 14 residues long. Germline lookup yields CDR1 MGHDK and CDR2 SYGVNS. The CDR3 loop is CASSEADLNTEAFF. DNA of the CDR3: TGTGCCAGCAGTGAAGCGGATTTGAACACTGAAGCTTTCTTT.

V is TRBV6-4 and J is TRBJ2-2, with TRBD2 matching 12 bases. Per the germline V gene, CDR1 is MRHNA and CDR2 is SNTAGT. The ends lost 0 bases at V and 0 bases at J; junction bases unmatched: 11. This CDR3 contains 21 residues. The CDR3 nucleotides are TGTGCCAGCAGTGACTCGGCTTTAGGACTAGCGGGAAACCCGAACACCGGGGAGCTGTTTTTT. Its translation: CASSDSALGLAGNPNTGELFF.

The chain joins TRBV19 to TRBJ1-2; 8 nucleotides agree with TRBD1. This CDR3 contains 15 residues. Germline V gene lookup returns CDR1 LNHDA and CDR2 SQIVND (reference sequence). With V trimmed by 6 bases and J by 4 bases, 10 bases remained unmatched. The CDR3 spells CASRTRTGGGYGYTF. DNA for the CDR3: TGTGCCAGTAGGACAAGAACAGGGGGTGGCTATGGCTACACCTTC.

The chain carries TRBV11-3 and TRBJ2-2; 12 bases map to TRBD2. CDR3 length: 16 residues. V lost 5 bases, J lost 1 base, and 2 bases stayed unmatched. Germline V gene lookup returns CDR1 SGHNT and CDR2 YENEEA. CDR3 DNA: TGTGCCAGCAGCCAACTAGCGGGAGGGAACACCGGGGAGCTGTTTTTT. This translates into CASSQLAGGNTGELFF.

The gene calls are TRBV19 and TRBJ2-7; tentative D call: TRBD1 (6 bases). CDR3 length equals 15 residues. V dropped 5 bases and J dropped 3 bases, with 17 bases sitting between them. From germline, CDR1 is LNHDA and CDR2 SQIVND (reference sequence). As DNA, the CDR3 is TGTGCCAGTAGTCCCCACAGGGAGTGGATCTACGAGCAGTACTTC. Amino acids: CASSPHREWIYEQYF. Together with reference TRBV19 and TRBJ2-7, the CDR3 gives the full variable domain: DGGITQSPKYLFRKEGQNVTLSCEQNLNHDAMYWYRQDPGQGLRLIYYSQIVNDFQKGDIAEGYSVSREKKESFPLTVTSAQKNPTAFYLCASSPHREWIYEQYFGPGTRLTVT.

This rearrangement joins TRBV5-8 to TRBJ2-7; 9 bases fit TRBD1. The CDR3 has 15 residues. Germline-derived CDR1 and CDR2 are SGHTS and YDEGEE. Trimming took 3 bases from V and 2 from J; bases not matched to a gene: 6. The CDR3 here is CASSSPGQGPYEQYF. The CDR3 coding sequence is TGTGCCAGCAGCTCCCCGGGACAGGGACCCTACGAGCAGTACTTC.

This clone occurred once. The CDR3 DNA reads as TGTGCCAGCAGCGGACGGACAGGGGACACCTACGAGCAGTACTTC. Translating gives CASSGRTGDTYEQYF. V usage is TRBV7-9 and J usage is TRBJ2-7, with 9 bases matching TRBD1. The CDR3 contains 15 residues. Germline V gene lookup returns CDR1 SEHNR and CDR2 FQNEAQ (reference sequence). Trimming cost V 5 bases and J 2 bases; bases outside gene matches: 7. The full variable domain, rest sourced from reference TRBV7-9 and TRBJ2-7, is DTGVSQNPRHKITKRGQNVTFRCDPISEHNRLYWYRQTLGQGPEFLTYFQNEAQLEKSRLLSDRFSAERPKGSFSTLEIQRTEQGDSAMYLCASSGRTGDTYEQYFGPGTRLTVT.

This clone showed up just a few times. The chain recombines TRBV10-3 with TRBJ2-3; the match to TRBD2 covers 8 bases. Germline V gene data show CDR1 as ENHRY and CDR2 as SYGVKD. The CDR3 runs to 14 residues. Losses at the gene ends were 4 bases for V and 3 bases for J; bases not matched to a gene: 3. This CDR3 is CAISASSGTDTQYF. CDR3 coding DNA: TGTGCCATCAGTGCTTCTAGCGGGACAGATACGCAGTATTTT.

V gene TRBV20-1 combines with J gene TRBJ2-1, with TRBD2 matching 7 bases. This CDR3 has 11 amino acids. Germline trimming cut 1 base from V and 9 bases from J; bases unmatched to any gene: 0. Germline V lookup: CDR1 DFQATT, CDR2 SNEGSKA (reference sequence). CDR3 DNA sequence: TGCAGTGCTAGAGGGGGGGGTGAGCAGTTCTTC. Amino acid sequence: CSARGGGEQFF.

The CDR3 loop is CASSPGTGGLGEQFF. CDR3 nucleotide sequence: TGCGCCAGCAGCCCGGGGACAGGGGGACTAGGAGAGCAGTTCTTC. V is TRBV5-1 and J is TRBJ2-1; 11 positions match TRBD1. The CDR3 consists of 15 residues. CDR1 is SGHRS and CDR2 is YFSETQ in the germline V gene. Trimming cost V 4 bases and J 10 bases; bases outside gene matches: 10.

The chain employs TRBV2 and TRBJ2-3; 7 nucleotides line up with TRBD1. CDR1 is SNHLY, CDR2 FYNNEI, per germline. V shed 6 bases, J shed 1 base, and the junction held 7 bases outside the gene matches. The CDR3 runs to 15 residues. The DNA of the CDR3 is TGTGCCAGCAGGCGACAGGGAGCCCGCACAGATACGCAGTATTTT. The encoded protein is CASRRQGARTDTQYF.